These 2 T cell receptor beta chains came from one sample sequenced in a study of blood T cell repertoires in COVID-19. Sequenced by immunoSEQ multiplex PCR; TCRdb stores in-frame clones only, minus some. The sample carries 250,000 or so clones, about four fifths recorded once. Material for sequencing was peripheral blood. The origin of the receptors is a man aged 30-40 years who had recovered from COVID-19.

J is TRBJ1-1 and V is TRBV6-5; 8 positions match TRBD1. Per germline, CDR1 MNHEY and CDR2 SVGAGI. The CDR3 is made up of 13 amino acids. V was pared by 11 bases and J by 1 base, with 6 bases of the junction left unmatched. DNA of the CDR3: TGTGCCGTAGACCAGGGGGCGAACACTGAAGCTTTCTTT. Its protein is CAVDQGANTEAFF.

The rearrangement links TRBV6-5 to TRBJ2-2, with D possibly being TRBD2 (5 bases). The germline CDR1 and CDR2 sequences are MNHEY and SVGAGI. Trimming removed 7 bases from V and 4 bases from J, with 16 bases in between. The CDR3 is 15 residues long. The CDR3, as DNA: TGTGCCAGCACCCAAAGAGGGTTGGGCACCGGGGAGCTGTTTTTT. This sequence encodes CASTQRGLGTGELFF.